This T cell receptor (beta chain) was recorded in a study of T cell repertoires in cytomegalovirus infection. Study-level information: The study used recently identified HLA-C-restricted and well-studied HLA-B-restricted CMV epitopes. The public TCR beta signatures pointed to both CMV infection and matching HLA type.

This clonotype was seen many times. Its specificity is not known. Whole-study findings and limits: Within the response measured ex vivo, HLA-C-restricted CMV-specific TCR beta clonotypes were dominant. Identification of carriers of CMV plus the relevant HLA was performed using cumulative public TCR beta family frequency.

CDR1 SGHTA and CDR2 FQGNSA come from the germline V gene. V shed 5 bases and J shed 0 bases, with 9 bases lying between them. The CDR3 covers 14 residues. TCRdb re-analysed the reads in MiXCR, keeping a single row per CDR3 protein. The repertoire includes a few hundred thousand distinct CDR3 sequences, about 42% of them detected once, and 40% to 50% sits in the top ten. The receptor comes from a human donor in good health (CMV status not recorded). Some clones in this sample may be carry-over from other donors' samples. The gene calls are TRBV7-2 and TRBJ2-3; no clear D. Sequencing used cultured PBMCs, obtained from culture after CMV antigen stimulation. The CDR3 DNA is TGTGCCAGCAGCCTACTCGGAAGCACAGATACGCAGTATTTT. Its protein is CASSLLGSTDTQYF.